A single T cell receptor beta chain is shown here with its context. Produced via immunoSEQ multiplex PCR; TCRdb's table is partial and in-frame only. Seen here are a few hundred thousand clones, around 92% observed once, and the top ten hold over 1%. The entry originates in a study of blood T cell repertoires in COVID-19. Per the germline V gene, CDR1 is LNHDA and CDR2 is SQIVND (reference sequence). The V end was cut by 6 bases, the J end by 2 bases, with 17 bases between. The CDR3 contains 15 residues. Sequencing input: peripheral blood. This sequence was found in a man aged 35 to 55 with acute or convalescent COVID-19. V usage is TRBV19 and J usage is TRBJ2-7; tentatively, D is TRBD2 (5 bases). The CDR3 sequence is CASSINGLTAYEQYF. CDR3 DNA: TGTGCCAGTAGCATAAACGGACTGACGGCCTACGAGCAGTACTTC.